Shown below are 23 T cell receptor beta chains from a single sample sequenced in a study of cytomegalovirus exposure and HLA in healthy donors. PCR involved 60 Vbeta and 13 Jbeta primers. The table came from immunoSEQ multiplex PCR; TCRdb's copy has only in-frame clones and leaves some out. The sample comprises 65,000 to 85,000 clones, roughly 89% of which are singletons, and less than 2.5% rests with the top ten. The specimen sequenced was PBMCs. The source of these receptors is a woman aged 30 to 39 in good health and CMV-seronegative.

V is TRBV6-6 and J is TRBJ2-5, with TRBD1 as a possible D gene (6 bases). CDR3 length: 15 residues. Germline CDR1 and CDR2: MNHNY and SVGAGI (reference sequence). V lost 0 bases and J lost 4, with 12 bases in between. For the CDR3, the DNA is TGTGCCAGCAGTTACTCGAGGGGGTTGAGAGAGACCCAGTACTTC. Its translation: CASSYSRGLRETQYF.

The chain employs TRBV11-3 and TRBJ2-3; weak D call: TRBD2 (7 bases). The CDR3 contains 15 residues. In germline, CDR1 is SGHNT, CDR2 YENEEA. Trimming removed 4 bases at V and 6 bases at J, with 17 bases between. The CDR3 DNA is TGTGCCAGCAGCTCACAGGGAGGGGGTGCCGATACGCAGTATTTT. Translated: CASSSQGGGADTQYF.

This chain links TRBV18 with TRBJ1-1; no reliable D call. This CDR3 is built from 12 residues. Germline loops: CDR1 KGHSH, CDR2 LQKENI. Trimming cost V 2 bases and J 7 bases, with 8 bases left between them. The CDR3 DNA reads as TGTGCCAGCTCACCAGGAGCAGATGAAGCTTTCTTT. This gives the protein CASSPGADEAFF.

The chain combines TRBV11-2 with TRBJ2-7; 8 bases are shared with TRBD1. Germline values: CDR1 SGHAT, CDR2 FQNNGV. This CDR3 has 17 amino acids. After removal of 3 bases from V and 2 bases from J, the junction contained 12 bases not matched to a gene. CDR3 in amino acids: CASSFRFSGDRTYEQYF. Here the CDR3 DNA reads TGTGCCAGCAGCTTCCGTTTTTCGGGGGACAGGACCTACGAGCAGTACTTC.

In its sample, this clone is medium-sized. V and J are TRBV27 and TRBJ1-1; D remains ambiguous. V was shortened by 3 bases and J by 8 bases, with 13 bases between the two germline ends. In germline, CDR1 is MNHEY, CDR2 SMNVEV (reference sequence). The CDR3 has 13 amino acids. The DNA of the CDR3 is TGTGCCAGCAGTTTTTCAACGGGATTCGAAGCTTTCTTT. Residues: CASSFSTGFEAFF.

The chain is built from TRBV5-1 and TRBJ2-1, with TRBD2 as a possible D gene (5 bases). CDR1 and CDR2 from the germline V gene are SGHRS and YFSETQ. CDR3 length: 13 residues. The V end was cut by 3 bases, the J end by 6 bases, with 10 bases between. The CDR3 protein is CASSSPDSNEQFF. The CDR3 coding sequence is TGCGCCAGCAGCTCTCCGGACTCCAATGAGCAGTTCTTC.

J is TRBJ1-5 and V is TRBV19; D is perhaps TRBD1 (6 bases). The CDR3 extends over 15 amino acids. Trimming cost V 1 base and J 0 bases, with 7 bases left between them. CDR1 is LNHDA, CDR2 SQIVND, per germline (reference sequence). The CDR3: CASSIGGGSNQPQHF. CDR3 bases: TGTGCCAGTAGTATAGGAGGGGGTAGCAATCAGCCCCAGCATTTT.

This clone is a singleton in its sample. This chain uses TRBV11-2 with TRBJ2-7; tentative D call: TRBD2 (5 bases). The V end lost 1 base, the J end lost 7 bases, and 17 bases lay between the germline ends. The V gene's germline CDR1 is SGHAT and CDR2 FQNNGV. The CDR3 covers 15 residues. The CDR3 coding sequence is TGTGCCAGCAGCTTAGCTGGCAGCTCGGGCGGGGAGCAGTACTTC. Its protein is CASSLAGSSGGEQYF.

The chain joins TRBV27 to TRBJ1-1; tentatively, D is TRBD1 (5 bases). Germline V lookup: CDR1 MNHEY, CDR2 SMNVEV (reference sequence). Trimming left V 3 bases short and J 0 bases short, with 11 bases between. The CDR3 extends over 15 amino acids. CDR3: CASSFAGGLNTEAFF. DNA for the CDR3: TGTGCCAGCAGTTTCGCCGGGGGATTGAACACTGAAGCTTTCTTT.

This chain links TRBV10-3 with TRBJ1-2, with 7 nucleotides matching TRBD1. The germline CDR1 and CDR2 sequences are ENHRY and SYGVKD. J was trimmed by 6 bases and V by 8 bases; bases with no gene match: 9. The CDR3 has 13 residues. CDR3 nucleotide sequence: TGTGCCATCGGGTCCAGGGGGGAGGATGGCTACACCTTC. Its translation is CAIGSRGEDGYTF.

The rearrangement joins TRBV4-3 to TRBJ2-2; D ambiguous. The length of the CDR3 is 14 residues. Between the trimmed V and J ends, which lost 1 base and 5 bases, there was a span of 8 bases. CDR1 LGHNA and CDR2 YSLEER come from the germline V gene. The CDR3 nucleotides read TGCGCCAGCAGCCAAGGACACAATACCGGGGAGCTGTTTTTT. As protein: CASSQGHNTGELFF.

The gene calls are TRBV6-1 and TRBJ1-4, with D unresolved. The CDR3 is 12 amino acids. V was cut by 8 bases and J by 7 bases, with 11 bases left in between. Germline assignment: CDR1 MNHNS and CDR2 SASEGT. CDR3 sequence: CASARAFEKLFF. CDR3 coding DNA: TGTGCCAGCGCGAGGGCGTTTGAAAAACTGTTTTTT.

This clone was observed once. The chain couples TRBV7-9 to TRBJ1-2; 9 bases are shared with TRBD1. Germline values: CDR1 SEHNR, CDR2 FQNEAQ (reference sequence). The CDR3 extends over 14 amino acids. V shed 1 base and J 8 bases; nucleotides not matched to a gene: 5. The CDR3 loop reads CASSLEQGAWGYTF. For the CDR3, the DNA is TGTGCCAGCAGCTTAGAACAGGGGGCGTGGGGCTACACCTTC.

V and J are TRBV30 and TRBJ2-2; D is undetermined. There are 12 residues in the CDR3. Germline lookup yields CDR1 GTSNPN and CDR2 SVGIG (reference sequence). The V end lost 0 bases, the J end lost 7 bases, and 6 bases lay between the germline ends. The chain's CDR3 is CAWSVINGELFF. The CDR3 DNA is TGTGCCTGGAGTGTAATTAACGGGGAGCTGTTTTTT.

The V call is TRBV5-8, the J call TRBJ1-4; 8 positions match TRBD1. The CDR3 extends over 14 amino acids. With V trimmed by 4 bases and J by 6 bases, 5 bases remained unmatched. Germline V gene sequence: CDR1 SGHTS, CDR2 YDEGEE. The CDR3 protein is CASSTGQGYEKLFF. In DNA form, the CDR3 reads TGTGCCAGCAGCACCGGACAGGGCTATGAAAAACTGTTTTTT.

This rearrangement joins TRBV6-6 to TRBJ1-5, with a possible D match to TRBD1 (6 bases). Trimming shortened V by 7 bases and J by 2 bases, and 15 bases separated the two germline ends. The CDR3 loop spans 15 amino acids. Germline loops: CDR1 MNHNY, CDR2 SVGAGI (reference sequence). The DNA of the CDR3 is TGTGCCAGCAAGACCGACGAGGGGGGCAATCAGCCCCAGCATTTT. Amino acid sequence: CASKTDEGGNQPQHF.

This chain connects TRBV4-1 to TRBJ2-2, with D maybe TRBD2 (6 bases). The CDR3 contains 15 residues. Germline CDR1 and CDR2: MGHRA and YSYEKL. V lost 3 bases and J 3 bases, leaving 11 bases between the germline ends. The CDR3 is CASSQGRGDTGELFF. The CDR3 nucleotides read TGCGCCAGCAGCCAGGGGCGGGGAGACACCGGGGAGCTGTTTTTT.

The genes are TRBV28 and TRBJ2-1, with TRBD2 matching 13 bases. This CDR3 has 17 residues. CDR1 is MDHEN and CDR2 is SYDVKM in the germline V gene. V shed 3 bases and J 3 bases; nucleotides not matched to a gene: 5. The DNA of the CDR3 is TGTGCCAGCAGTTTGGAGGGACTAGCGGGACTCTACAATGAGCAGTTCTTC. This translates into CASSLEGLAGLYNEQFF. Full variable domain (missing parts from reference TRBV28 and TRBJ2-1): DVKVTQSSRYLVKRTGEKVFLECVQDMDHENMFWYRQDPGLGLRLIYFSYDVKMKEKGDIPEGYSVSREKKERFSLILESASTNQTSMYLCASSLEGLAGLYNEQFFGPGTRLTVL.

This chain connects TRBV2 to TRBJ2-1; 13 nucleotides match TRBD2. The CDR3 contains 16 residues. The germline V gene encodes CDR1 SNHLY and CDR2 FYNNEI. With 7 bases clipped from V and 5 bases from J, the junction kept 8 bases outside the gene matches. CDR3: CASTDPGTSGDNEQFF. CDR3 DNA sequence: TGTGCCAGCACCGACCCCGGGACTAGCGGGGACAATGAGCAGTTCTTC.

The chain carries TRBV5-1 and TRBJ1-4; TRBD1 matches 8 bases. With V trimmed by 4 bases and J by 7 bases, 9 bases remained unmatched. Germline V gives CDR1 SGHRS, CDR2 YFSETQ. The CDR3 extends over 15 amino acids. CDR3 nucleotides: TGCGCCAGCAGCGCCGGGACAGGACGAGGTGAAAAACTGTTTTTT. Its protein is CASSAGTGRGEKLFF.

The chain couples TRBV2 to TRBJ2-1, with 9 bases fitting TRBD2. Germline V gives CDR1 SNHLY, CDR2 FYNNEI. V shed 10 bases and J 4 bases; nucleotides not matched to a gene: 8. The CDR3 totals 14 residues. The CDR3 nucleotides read TGTGCCATCGTAGCGGGAGATCGTTACAATGAGCAGTTCTTC. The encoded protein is CAIVAGDRYNEQFF.

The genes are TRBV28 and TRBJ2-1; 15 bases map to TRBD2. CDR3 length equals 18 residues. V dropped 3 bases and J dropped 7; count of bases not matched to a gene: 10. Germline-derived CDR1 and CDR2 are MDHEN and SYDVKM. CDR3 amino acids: CASSFSPSGTSGRNEQFF. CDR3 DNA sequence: TGTGCCAGCAGTTTTTCACCATCGGGGACTAGCGGGAGGAATGAGCAGTTCTTC.

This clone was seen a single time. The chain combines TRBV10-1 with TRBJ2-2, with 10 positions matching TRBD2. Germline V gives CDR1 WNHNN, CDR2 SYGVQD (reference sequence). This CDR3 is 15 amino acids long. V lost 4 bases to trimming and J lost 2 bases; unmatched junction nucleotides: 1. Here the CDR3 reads CASSGLAGNTGELFF. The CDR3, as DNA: TGCGCCAGCAGTGGACTAGCGGGCAACACCGGGGAGCTGTTTTTT.